The entry that follows covers one T cell receptor (beta chain) sequence. These data are taken from a study of blood T cell repertoires in COVID-19. Profiling relied on immunoSEQ multiplex PCR, and the TCRdb table lists in-frame clones only, not all of them. The data show some 700,000 clones, about 90% seen once. The source material was peripheral blood. This receptor was obtained from a woman younger than 30 with acute or convalescent COVID-19.

The DNA of the CDR3 is TGTGCCAGCAGCTTAAAGGGGGATTCAGCTTTCTTT. Translation gives CASSLKGDSAFF. The J gene is TRBJ1-1, the V gene TRBV11-2, with a tentative D call TRBD1 (6 bases). Germline V gene data show CDR1 as SGHAT and CDR2 as FQNNGV. V was shortened by 2 bases and J by 10 bases, with 11 bases between the two germline ends. This CDR3 spans 12 amino acids.